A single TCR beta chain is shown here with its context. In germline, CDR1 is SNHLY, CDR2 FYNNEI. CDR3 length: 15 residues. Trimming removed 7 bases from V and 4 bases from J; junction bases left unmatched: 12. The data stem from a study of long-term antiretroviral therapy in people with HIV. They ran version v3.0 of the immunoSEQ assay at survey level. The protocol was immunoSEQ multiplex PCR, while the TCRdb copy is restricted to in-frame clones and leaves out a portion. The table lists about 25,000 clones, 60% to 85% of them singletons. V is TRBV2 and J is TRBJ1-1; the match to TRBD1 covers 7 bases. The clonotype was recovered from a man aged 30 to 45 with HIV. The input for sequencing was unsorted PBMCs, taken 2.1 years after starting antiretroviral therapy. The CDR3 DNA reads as TGTGCCAGCACCAATTGGGGGGACAGTTTCACTGAAGCTTTCTTT. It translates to CASTNWGDSFTEAFF.